This record covers a single T cell receptor beta chain. These data originate in a study of neurological immune-mediated disorders. TCRdb re-derived calls from the 5' RACE reads in MiXCR, one entry per CDR3 protein. The sample lists approximately 85,000 distinct CDR3 sequences, around 14% seen once, with around 5.3% in the top ten. The CDR3 loop spans 15 amino acids. CDR1 and CDR2 (germline): LNHNV, YYDKDF (reference sequence). With 0 bases removed from V and 5 bases from J, the gap between germline ends came to 14 bases. The sample's time point: longitudinal time-point 2. For the unsorted libraries, 2 million PBMCs stored at -80 C served as input.

The chain is built from TRBV15 and TRBJ2-7, with D perhaps being TRBD1 or TRBD2 (5 bases each). What was sequenced was PBMCs. The receptor's source is a female donor with HTLV-1-associated myelopathy (HAM/TSP). CDR3 region: CATSRDLTGGNEQYF. The CDR3 region has the DNA TGTGCCACCAGCAGAGATCTAACAGGAGGTAACGAGCAGTACTTC. The whole variable domain, filled in from reference TRBV15 and TRBJ2-7, reads DAMVIQNPRYQVTQFGKPVTLSCSQTLNHNVMYWYQQKSSQAPKLLFHYYDKDFNNEADTPDNFQSRRPNTSFCFLDIRSPGLGDTAMYLCATSRDLTGGNEQYFGPGTRLTVT.